One sample yielded the 30 T cell receptor beta chains listed below, sequenced in a study of Graves' ophthalmopathy and Graves' hyperthyroidism. The TCR beta CDR3 regions underwent amplification from RNA transcripts. RT-PCR with HTBI primers came first, then second-round multiplex PCR. TCRdb recomputed calls from the multiplex PCR reads with MiXCR, one row per CDR3 protein. This table holds 52,000 or so distinct CDR3 sequences, under 55% found once. Input material: peripheral blood. The receptors originated from an adult woman with Graves' ophthalmopathy.

This clonotype has a count of ten or more. The chain combines TRBV20-1 with TRBJ1-1; 7 nucleotides agree with TRBD1. Germline V gene lookup returns CDR1 DFQATT and CDR2 SNEGSKA (reference sequence). This CDR3 has 12 amino acids. V trimming: 6 bases; J trimming: 5 bases; junction bases outside the gene matches: 6. The CDR3 spells CSAKGGWTEAFF. Here the CDR3 DNA reads TGCAGTGCCAAAGGGGGCTGGACTGAAGCTTTCTTT.

V usage is TRBV20-1 and J usage is TRBJ1-2; 7 positions agree with TRBD1. The CDR3 is made up of 12 amino acids. Trimming cost V 6 bases and J 5 bases; bases outside gene matches: 6. Germline CDR1 and CDR2: DFQATT and SNEGSKA (reference sequence). In nucleotides, the CDR3 is TGCAGTGCCGGCGGGACAGAGTATGGCTACACCTTC. Translated: CSAGGTEYGYTF.

V usage is TRBV30 and J usage is TRBJ1-6; D remains unclear. The V end was cut by 0 bases, the J end by 2 bases, with 11 bases between. CDR3 length: 16 amino acids. Germline V lookup: CDR1 GTSNPN, CDR2 SVGIG (reference sequence). Written as DNA, the CDR3 is TGTGCCTGGAGTGTACCTTCGCGCCCCTATAATTCACCCCTCCACTTT. This codes for CAWSVPSRPYNSPLHF.

The chain employs TRBV7-2 and TRBJ2-3; TRBD2 matches at 13 bases. The V segment lost 5 bases and the J segment 2 bases; nucleotides outside the gene matches: 4. The CDR3 contains 16 residues. The germline gives CDR1 SGHTA, CDR2 FQGNSA. CDR3 amino acids: CASSMGLAGHTDTQYF. The CDR3 bases are TGTGCCAGCAGCATGGGACTAGCGGGGCACACAGATACGCAGTATTTT. The full variable domain, its missing parts supplied by reference TRBV7-2 and TRBJ2-3, is GAGVSQSPSNKVTEKGKDVELRCDPISGHTALYWYRQSLGQGLEFLIYFQGNSAPDKSGLPSDRFSAERTGGSVSTLTIQRTQQEDSAVYLCASSMGLAGHTDTQYFGPGTRLTVL.

This clonotype counts as medium-sized. The rearrangement uses TRBV10-1 and TRBJ1-6, with D tentatively TRBD1 (5 bases). Germline V gene data show CDR1 as WNHNN and CDR2 as SYGVQD (reference sequence). V was trimmed by 6 bases and J by 5 bases, leaving 8 bases between them. There are 13 residues in the CDR3. This CDR3 reads CASRGPNNSPLHF. CDR3 coding DNA: TGCGCCAGCAGGGGACCGAATAATTCACCCCTCCACTTT.

This clonotype showed up many times. The rearrangement uses TRBV11-2 and TRBJ2-2, with D unresolved. Per the germline V gene, CDR1 is SGHAT and CDR2 is FQNNGV. The CDR3 covers 12 residues. Trimming took off 1 base at V and 5 bases at J, with 2 bases between the two ends. CDR3 nucleotides: TGTGCCAGCAGCTTAGGAACCGGGGAGCTGTTTTTT. Protein: CASSLGTGELFF.

The genes are TRBV10-3 and TRBJ1-1; D is uncertain. Germline V gene sequence: CDR1 ENHRY, CDR2 SYGVKD. This CDR3 region has 13 residues. The ends were cut back, 0 bases at V and 9 bases at J, with 11 bases in the middle. The CDR3, as DNA: TGTGCCATCAGTGAGTCGACGGGCAGCAAAGCTTTCTTT. It is translated as CAISESTGSKAFF.

Concerning this clonotype itself: Since a much larger clone is just one base distant, this may be a read error. The final CDR3 position lacks the conserved phenylalanine or tryptophan, pointing to a likely read error. V and J are TRBV20-1 and TRBJ2-3; D unclear. The CDR3 sequence is 14 residues long. In germline, CDR1 is DFQATT, CDR2 SNEGSKA (reference sequence). Trimming pared 3 bases from V and 2 bases from J, leaving 12 bases between. The CDR3: CSASRVRATDTQYV. As DNA, the CDR3 is TGCAGTGCTAGCCGGGTCCGGGCCACAGATACGCAGTATGTT.

This clonotype showed up many times. J is TRBJ2-7 and V is TRBV7-2; weak D call: TRBD2 (6 bases). The CDR3 totals 14 residues. The germline gives CDR1 SGHTA, CDR2 FQGNSA. V lost 1 base and J 4 bases, leaving 11 bases between the germline ends. CDR3 sequence (DNA): TGTGCCAGCAGCTTAGGGCTAGCGTCTTACGAGCAGTACTTC. This codes for CASSLGLASYEQYF.

At least ten counts were recorded for this clonotype. The chain links TRBV7-2 to TRBJ2-7; 11 bases are shared with TRBD1. Per germline, CDR1 SGHTA and CDR2 FQGNSA. This CDR3 spans 16 amino acids. Trimming removed 1 base from V and 6 bases from J; junction bases left unmatched: 8. The CDR3 region is CASSLDGTGGSREQYF. CDR3 in DNA: TGTGCCAGCAGCTTAGACGGGACAGGGGGAAGTCGCGAGCAGTACTTC.

This clonotype appeared many times. This chain uses TRBV19 with TRBJ2-1, with TRBD1 as a possible D gene (5 bases). V was shortened by 5 bases and J by 5 bases, with 16 bases between the two germline ends. The CDR3 sequence is 15 residues long. Per germline, CDR1 LNHDA and CDR2 SQIVND (reference sequence). The CDR3 DNA is TGTGCCAGTAGTCCCGACAGATCGGTCAACAATGAGCAGTTCTTC. Its translation: CASSPDRSVNNEQFF.

This clonotype was picked up many times. The chain couples TRBV7-9 to TRBJ2-1, with TRBD2 matching 9 bases. Looked up from germline, CDR1 is SEHNR and CDR2 is FQNEAQ (reference sequence). With V trimmed by 1 base and J by 5 bases, 9 bases remained unmatched. CDR3 length equals 17 residues. The CDR3 loop is CASSLGTGREGHNEQFF. CDR3 DNA: TGTGCCAGCAGCTTAGGGACTGGGCGGGAGGGCCACAATGAGCAGTTCTTC.

This clonotype occurred once. The V gene is TRBV7-9, the J gene TRBJ2-5; 10 bases match TRBD1. The CDR3 length is 17 residues. The germline CDR1 and CDR2 sequences are SEHNR and FQNEAQ (reference sequence). The V and J ends lost 1 base and 1 base, in that order; junction bases with no gene match: 6. The CDR3 here is CASSLGDRGRIQETQYF. DNA of the CDR3: TGTGCCAGCAGCTTAGGCGACAGGGGGCGAATCCAAGAGACCCAGTACTTC.

This clonotype came up many times. The V call is TRBV5-1, the J call TRBJ2-5; D assignment may be TRBD1 or TRBD2 (6 bases each). V shed 0 bases and J shed 5 bases, with 17 bases lying between them. The V gene's germline CDR1 is SGHRS and CDR2 YFSETQ. The length of the CDR3 is 16 residues. CDR3 protein: CASSLAVTGAGETQYF. CDR3 in DNA: TGCGCCAGCAGCTTGGCCGTTACGGGGGCGGGCGAGACCCAGTACTTC.

About this clonotype itself: A junction end diverges from the germline sequence, so it may reflect a read error. The chain links TRBV5-5 to TRBJ1-5, with D perhaps TRBD1 (6 bases). CDR1 and CDR2 (germline): SGHKS, YYEKEE (reference sequence). This CDR3 region has 14 residues. CDR3 sequence reads: CASSQDWGREPQHF. The CDR3 coding sequence is TGCGCCAGCAGCCAAGATTGGGGGCGGGAGCCCCAGCATTTT.

Remarks on this clonotype: Germline and junction disagree at one end, which may indicate a read error. DNA for the CDR3: TGTGCCAGCAGTTCGACACTCTCTGGAAACACCATATATTTT. It specifies CASSSTLSGNTIYF. This rearrangement joins TRBV4-1 to TRBJ1-3, with D unclear. The CDR3 consists of 14 residues. Per germline, CDR1 MGHRA and CDR2 YSYEKL.

This clonotype was detected ten times or more. The chain is built from TRBV28 and TRBJ2-7, with D perhaps matching TRBD2 (5 bases). Trimming shortened V by 6 bases and J by 6 bases, and 15 bases separated the two germline ends. The germline V gene has CDR1 MDHEN and CDR2 SYDVKM. This CDR3 is 13 amino acids long. In nucleotides, the CDR3 is TGTGCCAGCAGCGCATCGAGGGCGGCCGAGCAGTACTTC. This sequence encodes CASSASRAAEQYF.

The V call is TRBV7-2, the J call TRBJ2-7, with 8 bases aligning to TRBD1. Per germline, CDR1 SGHTA and CDR2 FQGNSA. CDR3 length equals 13 residues. The J segment lost 4 bases and the V segment lost 5 bases, leaving 4 bases of the junction unmatched. The CDR3: CASSPQGAYEQYF. The DNA of the CDR3 is TGTGCCAGCAGCCCCCAGGGGGCTTACGAGCAGTACTTC.

This clonotype was counted many times. CDR3: CSAGATSVTDTQYF. CDR3 DNA: TGCAGTGCTGGTGCGACTAGCGTCACAGATACGCAGTATTTT. The J gene is TRBJ2-3, the V gene TRBV20-1, with 8 bases fitting TRBD2. V gave up 5 bases and J gave up 2 bases; unmatched junction bases: 6. Germline lookup yields CDR1 DFQATT and CDR2 SNEGSKA (reference sequence). This CDR3 is built from 14 residues.

This chain connects TRBV19 to TRBJ2-7; the match to TRBD2 covers 7 bases. The CDR3 has 16 amino acids. CDR1 and CDR2 from the germline V gene are LNHDA and SQIVND (reference sequence). With 5 bases clipped from V and 3 bases from J, the junction kept 13 bases outside the gene matches. This chain's CDR3 is CASSGRVGGPIYEQYF. CDR3 DNA: TGTGCCAGTAGTGGAAGGGTGGGAGGGCCCATCTACGAGCAGTACTTC. Drawing the rest from reference TRBV19 and TRBJ2-7, the complete variable domain is DGGITQSPKYLFRKEGQNVTLSCEQNLNHDAMYWYRQDPGQGLRLIYYSQIVNDFQKGDIAEGYSVSREKKESFPLTVTSAQKNPTAFYLCASSGRVGGPIYEQYFGPGTRLTVT.

This clonotype was counted at least ten times. This chain connects TRBV28 to TRBJ1-4, with D uncertain. CDR3 length: 15 residues. V lost 5 bases, J lost 14 bases, and 24 bases lay in between. Germline CDR1 reads MDHEN; CDR2 reads SYDVKM. CDR3 region: CASSPDGFQPPFLFF. The CDR3 DNA is TGTGCCAGCAGTCCGGACGGATTTCAACCCCCCTTCCTGTTTTTT.

The rearrangement uses TRBV25-1 and TRBJ2-1; 10 positions match TRBD2. Germline V lookup: CDR1 MGHDK, CDR2 SYGVNS. The CDR3 runs 13 residues. V lost 8 bases, J lost 6 bases, and 4 bases stayed unmatched. CDR3 DNA sequence: TGTGCCAGCGATGCTAGCGGGGGCAATGAGCAGTTCTTC. This gives the protein CASDASGGNEQFF.

This clonotype appeared many times. The V gene is TRBV5-5, the J gene TRBJ2-7, with 7 bases lining up with TRBD2. CDR3 length: 16 residues. Losses at the gene ends were 1 base for V and 6 bases for J; bases not matched to a gene: 13. Germline V lookup: CDR1 SGHKS, CDR2 YYEKEE (reference sequence). The CDR3 is CASSLTPGLSSGEQYF. CDR3 sequence (DNA): TGTGCCAGCAGCTTGACACCGGGACTAAGTTCTGGCGAGCAGTACTTC.

At least ten counts were recorded for this clonotype. This chain joins TRBV5-6 and TRBJ1-1; D perhaps matches TRBD1 (5 bases). Trimming took off 0 bases at V and 4 bases at J, with 10 bases between the two ends. Germline-derived CDR1 and CDR2 are SGHDT and YYEEEE. CDR3 size: 14 residues. In nucleotides, the CDR3 is TGTGCCAGCAGCTTGGAGGCAGGGTTCACTGAAGCTTTCTTT. Translating gives CASSLEAGFTEAFF. The full variable domain, completed using reference TRBV5-6 and TRBJ1-1, is DAGVTQSPTHLIKTRGQQVTLRCSPKSGHDTVSWYQQALGQGPQFIFQYYEEEERQRGNFPDRFSGHQFPNYSSELNVNALLLGDSALYLCASSLEAGFTEAFFGQGTRLTVV.

This sequence joins TRBV20-1 and TRBJ2-7; D gene uncertain. CDR1 DFQATT and CDR2 SNEGSKA come from the germline V gene (reference sequence). Trimming removed 0 bases from V and 2 bases from J, with 8 bases in between. This CDR3 has 13 residues. The CDR3 region has the DNA TGCAGTGCTAGAGATCCAGTTACCTACGAGCAGTACTTC. This codes for CSARDPVTYEQYF.

This clonotype was picked up many times. CDR3 sequence reads: CASSPSSLAGEQFF. Here the CDR3 DNA reads TGTGCCAGCAGTCCATCCTCTCTAGCGGGTGAGCAGTTCTTC. The chain carries TRBV6-2 or TRBV6-3 and TRBJ2-1, with TRBD2 identical over 8 bases. The V gene end was trimmed by 5 bases and the J gene end by 9 bases; junction bases not matched to a gene: 9. CDR3 length equals 14 residues. Germline CDR1 and CDR2: MNHEY and SVGEGT.

This chain joins TRBV12-5 and TRBJ1-1, with a tentative D call TRBD1 (5 bases). Germline V gene data show CDR1 as LGHNT and CDR2 as FRNRAP. The CDR3 consists of 12 residues. V gave up 5 bases and J gave up 11 bases, with 15 bases separating them. The CDR3 bases are TGTGCTAGTGGTCGGACAACAGGATCGGCTTTCTTT. Its translation: CASGRTTGSAFF.

This clonotype has a count of ten or more. The chain couples TRBV12-3 or TRBV12-4 to TRBJ1-2; D may be TRBD1 (5 bases). CDR3 length: 14 amino acids. With 3 bases removed from V and 6 bases from J, the gap between germline ends came to 14 bases. CDR3 nucleotides: TGTGCCAGCAGTTTGGTGGGGCCAGGCCATGGCTACACCTTC. Translating gives CASSLVGPGHGYTF.

This clonotype was observed many times. The genes are TRBV9 and TRBJ2-1, with D possibly called TRBD1 or TRBD2 (5 bases each). Trimming left V 2 bases short and J 4 bases short, with 13 bases between. CDR3 length: 15 amino acids. Germline values: CDR1 SGDLS, CDR2 YYNGEE. This CDR3 is CASSVSGTIYNEQFF. DNA for the CDR3: TGTGCCAGCAGCGTCTCCGGGACGATATACAATGAGCAGTTCTTC.

As regards this clonotype: One end of the junction is discordant with germline, which a read error may explain. This chain uses TRBV7-3 with TRBJ1-2, with unresolved D. Germline CDR1 and CDR2: SGHTA and FQGTGA. The CDR3 sequence is 13 residues long. The CDR3 spells CASSPIPVGGYIF. CDR3 bases: TGTGCCAGCAGCCCGATCCCTGTGGGCGGCTACATCTTC.